The entry that follows covers one T cell receptor beta chain sequence. Single viable CD3+CD4+CD8-CD45RO+ cells were sorted as the memory CD4+ T cells. Serostatus was set by detecting CMV pp150, pp28, p38, p52 IgG. The data derive from a study of memory CD4+ T cells and cytomegalovirus serostatus. Overall study: Donors were healthy Belgian adults, under 10 CMV seropositive and roughly 25 seronegative.

The protocol was immunoSEQ multiplex PCR, while the TCRdb copy is restricted to in-frame clones and leaves out a portion. The data contain approximately 40,000 clones, around 78% of them singletons. This CDR3 contains 15 residues. The V and J ends lost 2 bases and 10 bases, in that order; junction bases with no gene match: 8. Germline V gene data show CDR1 as MNHEY and CDR2 as SMNVEV (reference sequence). This receptor was taken from an adult in good health and CMV-seronegative. The J gene is TRBJ1-6, the V gene TRBV27; TRBD1 aligns across 7 bases. What was sequenced was memory CD4+ T cells from blood. CDR3 DNA sequence: TGTGCCAGCAGTTTACTCGGCAGGGGGGACTCACCCCTCCACTTT. As protein: CASSLLGRGDSPLHF.